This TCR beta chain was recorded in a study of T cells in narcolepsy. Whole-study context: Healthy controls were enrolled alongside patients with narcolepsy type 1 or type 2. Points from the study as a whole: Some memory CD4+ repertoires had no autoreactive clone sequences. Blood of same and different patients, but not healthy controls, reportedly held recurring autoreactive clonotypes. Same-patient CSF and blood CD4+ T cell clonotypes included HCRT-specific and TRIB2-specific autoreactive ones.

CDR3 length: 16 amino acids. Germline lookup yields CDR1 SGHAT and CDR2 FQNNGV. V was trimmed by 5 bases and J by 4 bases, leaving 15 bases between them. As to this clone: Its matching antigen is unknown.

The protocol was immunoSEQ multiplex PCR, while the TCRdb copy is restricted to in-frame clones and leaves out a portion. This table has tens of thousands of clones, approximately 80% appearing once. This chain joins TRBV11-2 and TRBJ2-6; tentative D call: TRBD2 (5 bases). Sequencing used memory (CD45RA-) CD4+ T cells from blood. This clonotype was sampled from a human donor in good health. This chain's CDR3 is CASSARGPPGANVLTF. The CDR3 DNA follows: TGTGCCAGCAGCGCCCGGGGTCCGCCGGGGGCCAACGTCCTGACTTTC.